This entry features one T cell receptor beta chain sequence. Its antigen remains unknown. This entry is derived from a study of PD-1 blockade in classical Hodgkin lymphoma. Germline lookup yields CDR1 SNHLY and CDR2 FYNNEI. CDR3 length equals 15 residues. Trimming took 3 bases from V and 2 from J, leaving 13 bases between them. Time point in this sample: cycle 4 day 1 (C4D1), after less than 7 weeks of nivolumab. All patients experienced relapse after autologous stem cell transplantation, and brentuximab vedotin exposure was variable. Study outcomes and limitations: Excluded were patients who started nivolumab under 1 year after ASCT, a group that had lower diversity.

Some clones are missing from TCRdb's copy, which holds only in-frame ones; the method was immunoSEQ multiplex PCR. The sample records roughly 90,000 clones, 75% to 85% being singletons. The clonotype originates from a human donor with classical Hodgkin lymphoma. The J gene is TRBJ2-5, the V gene TRBV2; no clear D gene. The sample here was peripheral blood mononuclear cells (PBMCs), taken before the fourth cycle of nivolumab. CDR3 in amino acids: CASSEGWAWQETQYF. Here the CDR3 DNA reads TGTGCCAGCAGTGAGGGGTGGGCCTGGCAAGAGACCCAGTACTTC.